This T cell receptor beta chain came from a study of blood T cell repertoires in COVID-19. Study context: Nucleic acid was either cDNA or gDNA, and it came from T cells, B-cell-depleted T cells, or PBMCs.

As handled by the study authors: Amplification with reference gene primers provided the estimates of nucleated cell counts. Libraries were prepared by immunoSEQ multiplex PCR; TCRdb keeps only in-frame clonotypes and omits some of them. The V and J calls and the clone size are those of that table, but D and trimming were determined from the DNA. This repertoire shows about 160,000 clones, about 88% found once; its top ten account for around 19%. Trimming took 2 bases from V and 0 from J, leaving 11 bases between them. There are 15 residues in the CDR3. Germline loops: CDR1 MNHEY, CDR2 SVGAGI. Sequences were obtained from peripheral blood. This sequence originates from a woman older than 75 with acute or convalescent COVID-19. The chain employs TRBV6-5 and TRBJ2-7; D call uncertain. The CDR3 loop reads CASSYGWRSSYEQYF. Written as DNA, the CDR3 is TGTGCCAGCAGTTACGGTTGGCGGAGCTCCTACGAGCAGTACTTC.